This TCR beta chain originates from a study of post-analysis software for immune sequencing data. The V end was cut by 6 bases, the J end by 7 bases, with 10 bases between. Germline assignment: CDR1 DFQATT and CDR2 SNEGSKA (reference sequence). The CDR3 has 11 amino acids. Study findings and constraints: TRBV segments more frequent in patients than in controls numbered five and included TRBV5-6, TRBV5-1 and TRBV20-1.

With regard to this clonotype: Its specificity is not known.

The authors incorporated unique molecular identifiers into the TCR beta cDNA libraries. MiXCR, applied by TCRdb to the PCR reads, yields one record per CDR3 protein. This table holds about 770,000 distinct CDR3 sequences, around 45% found once. Sequencing was done on a sample of blood. The sequence was obtained from a girl aged 5-17 years with multiple sclerosis. The chain is built from TRBV20-1 and TRBJ2-4; D might be TRBD1 (5 bases). This CDR3 is CSAPSGNIQYF. Here the CDR3 DNA reads TGCAGTGCCCCGTCAGGGAACATTCAGTACTTC.